Below, 6 T cell receptor beta chains from the same sample are listed, as sequenced in a study of PD-1 blockade in classical Hodgkin lymphoma. Autologous stem cell transplantation was followed by relapse in every patient, and brentuximab vedotin exposure varied. The repertoire was sequenced with immunoSEQ multiplex PCR; TCRdb's copy has only in-frame clones and lacks some. The sample records 9,500 to 10,000 clones, 80% to 95% being singletons. The starting material was peripheral blood mononuclear cells (PBMCs), obtained at baseline. These receptors were taken from a human donor with classical Hodgkin lymphoma.

As DNA, the CDR3 is TGTGCCAGCAGCCCGAATAGCGGGAGGGCAGATACGCAGTATTTT. Residues: CASSPNSGRADTQYF. The rearrangement joins TRBV11-2 to TRBJ2-3, with 11 bases fitting TRBD2. Germline CDR1 is SGHAT and CDR2 is FQNNGV. V trimming: 5 bases; J trimming: 4 bases; junction bases outside the gene matches: 5. The CDR3 runs to 15 residues.

J is TRBJ2-5 and V is TRBV11-2; TRBD2 matches at 8 bases. The germline V gene encodes CDR1 SGHAT and CDR2 FQNNGV. The J segment lost 1 base and the V segment lost 3 bases, leaving 1 base of the junction unmatched. The CDR3 totals 14 residues. The CDR3 DNA follows: TGTGCCAGCAGCTTTAGCGGGATCCAAGAGACCCAGTACTTC. This encodes CASSFSGIQETQYF.

V and J are TRBV5-4 and TRBJ2-7, with D possibly matching TRBD1 (6 bases). Trimming shortened V by 0 bases and J by 0 bases, and 16 bases separated the two germline ends. Germline lookup yields CDR1 SGHNT and CDR2 YYREEE (reference sequence). The CDR3 loop spans 17 amino acids. The CDR3 sequence: CASSLAGRGVSSYEQYF. The CDR3 DNA reads as TGTGCCAGCAGCTTGGCCGGCAGGGGTGTTAGCTCCTACGAGCAGTACTTC.

This chain joins TRBV5-6 and TRBJ2-5; possible D gene TRBD1, 6 bases. The V and J ends lost 1 base and 4 bases respectively, with 20 bases between them. The germline V gene has CDR1 SGHDT and CDR2 YYEEEE. CDR3 length: 17 amino acids. CDR3 amino acids: CASSLSRGKGGGETQYF. The CDR3 DNA is TGTGCCAGCAGCTTGAGCAGGGGAAAGGGTGGGGGAGAGACCCAGTACTTC.

The chain links TRBV18 to TRBJ2-2; no firm D call. The CDR3 is 13 amino acids. CDR1 is KGHSH and CDR2 is LQKENI in the germline V gene. Trimming left V 4 bases short and J 6 bases short, with 9 bases between. CDR3 bases: TGTGCCAGCTCACAAAGGGTCCCCGGGGAGCTGTTTTTT. Its protein product is CASSQRVPGELFF.

The genes are TRBV9 and TRBJ1-3; no definite D call. The V end lost 4 bases, the J end lost 4 bases, and 9 bases lay between the germline ends. CDR1 and CDR2 from the germline V gene are SGDLS and YYNGEE. This CDR3 is built from 13 residues. The chain's CDR3 is CASSYIAGNTIYF. The CDR3 nucleotides are TGTGCCAGCAGCTATATTGCCGGAAACACCATATATTTT.